The 15 T cell receptor beta chains below come from one sample, sequenced in a study of control samples from healthy donors and cancer patients. Clones were read by immunoSEQ multiplex PCR, and TCRdb kept only the in-frame ones, dropping some. Seen here are roughly 130,000 clones, about 93% observed once, and the top ten hold 1.5% to 2%. The sequencing input was PBMCs. The receptors come from a man aged 45 to 65 with head and neck cancer.

This sequence joins TRBV2 and TRBJ2-2, with D perhaps TRBD1 (6 bases). Germline V gene sequence: CDR1 SNHLY, CDR2 FYNNEI. With 4 bases removed from V and 2 bases from J, the gap between germline ends came to 11 bases. The length of the CDR3 is 15 residues. The CDR3 region has the DNA TGTGCCAGCAGTGTATGGGACATTAACACCGGGGAGCTGTTTTTT. Translated: CASSVWDINTGELFF.

The chain employs TRBV7-9 and TRBJ1-3; D ambiguous. Germline CDR1 SEHNR, CDR2 FQNEAQ (reference sequence). Trimming removed 5 bases from V and 7 bases from J, with 6 bases in between. The CDR3 runs 11 residues. As DNA, the CDR3 is TGTGCCAGCAGCGCCACCAACACCATATATTTT. Translated, it gives CASSATNTIYF.

J is TRBJ1-2 and V is TRBV6-2 or TRBV6-3, with no clear D. From germline, CDR1 is MNHEY and CDR2 SVGEGT. The CDR3 length is 11 residues. Deletions cut 5 bases from V and 5 bases from J, with 6 bases between. CDR3 nucleotide sequence: TGTGCCAGCAGTCGAAAGTATGGCTACACCTTC. This translates into CASSRKYGYTF.

This clone came up once. The chain has TRBV29-1 and TRBJ1-2, with D maybe TRBD1 (6 bases). This CDR3 spans 11 amino acids. The ends were cut back, 5 bases at V and 9 bases at J, with 13 bases in the middle. Germline V gene sequence: CDR1 SQVTM, CDR2 ANQGSEA. This CDR3 is CSVRGQGSYTF. The CDR3, as DNA: TGCAGCGTTCGGGGGCAGGGAAGCTACACCTTC.

The chain joins TRBV7-7 to TRBJ2-5; tentatively, D is TRBD1 (6 bases). V lost 5 bases and J lost 1, with 14 bases in between. The germline CDR1 and CDR2 sequences are SSHAT and FNYEAQ (reference sequence). This CDR3 comprises 15 residues. DNA for the CDR3: TGTGCCAGCAGCCCTAAATGGACAGCCCAAGAGACCCAGTACTTC. This codes for CASSPKWTAQETQYF.

The rearrangement joins TRBV9 to TRBJ1-3, with 7 bases aligning to TRBD1. CDR1 is SGDLS and CDR2 is YYNGEE in the germline V gene. This CDR3 is built from 16 residues. With 5 bases clipped from V and 0 bases from J, the junction kept 8 bases outside the gene matches. The CDR3 DNA sequence: TGTGCCAGCAGTCCAGGACAGGCCAGCTCTGGAAACACCATATATTTT. It codes for CASSPGQASSGNTIYF.

The J gene is TRBJ2-7, the V gene TRBV20-1; D ambiguous. Germline CDR1 is DFQATT and CDR2 is SNEGSKA (reference sequence). Trimming pared 3 bases from V and 2 bases from J, leaving 11 bases between. The CDR3 runs to 13 residues. The CDR3 sequence is CSASRVLTYEQYF. CDR3 coding DNA: TGCAGTGCTAGTCGGGTCCTAACCTACGAGCAGTACTTC.

The genes are TRBV5-1 and TRBJ2-3, with 7 bases that match TRBD2. This CDR3 has 14 residues. Germline CDR1 is SGHRS and CDR2 is YFSETQ. V trimming: 4 bases; J trimming: 3 bases; junction bases outside the gene matches: 5. In DNA form, the CDR3 reads TGCGCCAGCAGCCCGCTAGCGGCAACAGATACGCAGTATTTT. It codes for CASSPLAATDTQYF.

The gene calls are TRBV6-1 and TRBJ1-4; 7 positions match TRBD1. CDR1 MNHNS and CDR2 SASEGT come from the germline V gene. The CDR3 totals 14 residues. J was trimmed by 7 bases and V by 3 bases; bases with no gene match: 5. CDR3 loop: CASSEGTESEKLFF. DNA of the CDR3: TGTGCCAGCAGTGAGGGGACAGAAAGTGAAAAACTGTTTTTT.

This clone was seen only once. The chain links TRBV28 to TRBJ1-2; TRBD1 might be the D (5 bases). CDR1 is MDHEN, CDR2 SYDVKM, per germline. The CDR3 sequence is 14 residues long. V was pared by 7 bases and J by 4 bases, with 16 bases between. This CDR3 reads CASNEGTTVYGYTF. The DNA for the CDR3 is TGTGCCAGCAATGAAGGGACTACGGTCTATGGCTACACCTTC.

V is TRBV7-3 and J is TRBJ2-7, with unresolved D. V lost 2 bases and J lost 2, with 7 bases in between. CDR1 and CDR2 from the germline V gene are SGHTA and FQGTGA. This CDR3 contains 13 residues. DNA of the CDR3: TGTGCCAGCAGCTTAGGAAGCCCCTACGAGCAGTACTTC. This codes for CASSLGSPYEQYF.

The chain is built from TRBV24-1 and TRBJ2-7; a weak D match, TRBD2 (7 bases). Trimming left V 6 bases short and J 5 bases short, with 10 bases between. The CDR3 totals 12 residues. In germline, CDR1 is KGHDR, CDR2 SFDVKD. CDR3 sequence (DNA): TGTGCCACCAGTAAGGGGGGGGACGAGCAGTACTTC. This sequence encodes CATSKGGDEQYF.

The gene calls are TRBV27 and TRBJ2-7; 7 bases match TRBD1. The ends lost 0 bases at V and 2 bases at J; junction bases unmatched: 10. CDR3 length equals 17 residues. Germline V gene data show CDR1 as MNHEY and CDR2 as SMNVEV (reference sequence). CDR3: CASSLSVMGQPPYEQYF. DNA of the CDR3: TGTGCCAGCAGTTTATCGGTAATGGGACAGCCCCCCTACGAGCAGTACTTC.

This chain joins TRBV7-9 and TRBJ1-5; D gene uncertain. V was trimmed by 2 bases and J by 4 bases, leaving 9 bases between them. This CDR3 contains 14 residues. CDR1 and CDR2 from the germline V gene are SEHNR and FQNEAQ (reference sequence). The CDR3 DNA reads as TGTGCCAGCAGCTTATCTATTAGTAATCAGCCCCAGCATTTT. Translation gives CASSLSISNQPQHF.

This chain links TRBV28 with TRBJ1-1; no reliable D call. CDR3 length: 11 amino acids. CDR1 and CDR2 (germline): MDHEN, SYDVKM. The V and J ends lost 3 bases and 9 bases respectively, with 8 bases between them. CDR3 DNA: TGTGCCAGCAGTTTTACAAGGCAAGCTTTCTTT. Translating gives CASSFTRQAFF.